A few counts support the clone carrying this T cell receptor (beta chain). Its target is unknown. Each CDR3 protein gets one entry after TCRdb re-called the RT-PCR reads with MiXCR. The repertoire holds 500,000 or so distinct CDR3 sequences, with 10% to 11% as singletons. The CDR3 length is 19 residues. Germline V lookup: CDR1 SGHTA, CDR2 FQGNSA. Trimming pared 0 bases from V and 1 base from J, leaving 16 bases between. The data stem from a study of response to subunit inactivated influenza vaccine. Study observations and caveats: T cells newly recruited by each seasonal influenza vaccination are few, the authors suggested.

The source is a middle-aged man who received an inactivated influenza vaccine. V and J are TRBV7-2 and TRBJ2-6; D possibly matches TRBD1 or TRBD2 (5 bases each). The material was PBMCs from blood, obtained roughly 48 days after vaccination. DNA of the CDR3: TGTGCCAGCAGCTTAGCCACAGGAGGACGCTTTTCTGGGGCCAACGTCCTGACTTTC. It specifies CASSLATGGRFSGANVLTF.